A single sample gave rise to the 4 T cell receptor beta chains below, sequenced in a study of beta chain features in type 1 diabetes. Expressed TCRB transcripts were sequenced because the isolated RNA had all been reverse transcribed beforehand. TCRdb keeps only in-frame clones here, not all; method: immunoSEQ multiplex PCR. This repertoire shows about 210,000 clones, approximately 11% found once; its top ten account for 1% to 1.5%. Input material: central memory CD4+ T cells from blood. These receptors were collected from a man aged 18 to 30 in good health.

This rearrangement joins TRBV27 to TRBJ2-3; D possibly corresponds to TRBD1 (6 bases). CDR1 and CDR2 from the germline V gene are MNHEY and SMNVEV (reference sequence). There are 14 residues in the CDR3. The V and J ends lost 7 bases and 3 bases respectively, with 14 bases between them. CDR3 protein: CASNLGGQTDTQYF. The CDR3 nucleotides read TGTGCCAGCAACCTGGGTGGACAGACAGATACGCAGTATTTT.

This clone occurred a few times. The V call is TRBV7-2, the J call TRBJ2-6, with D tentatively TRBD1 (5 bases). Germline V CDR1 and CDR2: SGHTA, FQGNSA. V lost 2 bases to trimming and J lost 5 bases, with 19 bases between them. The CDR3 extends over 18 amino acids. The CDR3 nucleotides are TGTGCCAGCAGCTTACACCAGGGCAGGGCTCTACGGGCCAACGTCCTGACTTTC. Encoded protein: CASSLHQGRALRANVLTF.

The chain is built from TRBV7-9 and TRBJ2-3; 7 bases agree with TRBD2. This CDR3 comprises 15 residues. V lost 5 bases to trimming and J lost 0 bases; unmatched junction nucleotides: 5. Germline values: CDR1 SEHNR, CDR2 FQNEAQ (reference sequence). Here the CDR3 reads CASSDSGSSTDTQYF. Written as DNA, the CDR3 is TGTGCCAGCAGCGATAGCGGGTCAAGCACAGATACGCAGTATTTT.

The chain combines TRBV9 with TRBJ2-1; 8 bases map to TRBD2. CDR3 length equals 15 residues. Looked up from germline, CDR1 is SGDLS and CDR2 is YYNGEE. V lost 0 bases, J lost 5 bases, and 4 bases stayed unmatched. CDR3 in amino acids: CASSVVPGGDNEQFF. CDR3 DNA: TGTGCCAGCAGCGTAGTTCCGGGAGGGGACAATGAGCAGTTCTTC. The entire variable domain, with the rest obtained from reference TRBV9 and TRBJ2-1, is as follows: DSGVTQTPKHLITATGQRVTLRCSPRSGDLSVYWYQQSLDQGLQFLIQYYNGEERAKGNILERFSAQQFPDLHSELNLSSLELGDSALYFCASSVVPGGDNEQFFGPGTRLTVL.